This is a list of T cell receptor beta chains from one sample in a study of shared clonotypes between healthy human individuals. The assay was immunoSEQ multiplex PCR, and TCRdb's table has in-frame clones only and misses some. The data contain 180,000 or so clones, roughly 93% of them singletons. The sequenced sample consisted of naive CD4+ T cells sorted from blood. These receptors all come from a woman aged 25-40 years in good health. Each CDR3 is given with its conserved first and last residue.

j_call v_call cdr3_aa
TRBJ2-7 TRBV28 CASSPHRGPYEQYF
TRBJ2-5 TRBV5-4 CASSLGDLDKTQYF
TRBJ2-7 TRBV18 CASSPQGEQYF
TRBJ2-2 TRBV5-1 CASSLWDRQNTGELFF
TRBJ1-6 TRBV2 CASRGQFLSPLHF
TRBJ1-1 TRBV10-3 CAISADGGTEAFF
TRBJ1-2 TRBV7-9 CASSLRGGDGYTF
TRBJ1-4 TRBV19 CASSTDRDFNEKLFF
TRBJ2-7 TRBV19 CASSDRGSPYEQYF
TRBJ2-3 TRBV5-4 CASGNGTDTQYF
- TRBV19 CASSIGAGGIYEQYF
TRBJ1-4 TRBV4-2 CASSQDRGTGVIEKLFF
TRBJ2-7 TRBV20-1 CSAARDYEQYF
TRBJ1-2 TRBV18 CASSPPPGANYGYTF
TRBJ1-4 TRBV2 CASSGQVGEKLFF
TRBJ2-3 TRBV27 CASSLGGLPTTDTQYF
TRBJ2-1 TRBV19 CATRGGPYNEQFF
TRBJ2-1 TRBV18 CASSRAGGHNEQFF
TRBJ2-7 TRBV11-2 CASRYGTAGSYEQYF
TRBJ2-7 TRBV5-4 CASSVLGQGEQYF
TRBJ2-7 TRBV4-2 CASSQGQGIVEQYF
TRBJ2-3 TRBV5-1 CASSPGLAQTSTDTQYF
TRBJ2-7 TRBV5-8 CASSLGRVRWTYEQYF
TRBJ2-2 TRBV7-9 CASSPGGTVTGELFF
TRBJ1-2 TRBV28 CASSQTSRGGYTF
TRBJ2-2 TRBV7-9 CASRIGQGAGTGELFF
TRBJ2-1 TRBV5-1 CASSLEHKYNEQFF
TRBJ2-7 TRBV6-6 CASSLAGGSSYEQYF
TRBJ1-6 TRBV5-1 CASSLGRGYSPLHF
TRBJ2-3 TRBV10-1 CASSAKQGWDTQYF
TRBJ2-2 TRBV9 CASSWGLAGAGELFF
TRBJ2-1 TRBV7-9 CASSSSPLTQFF
TRBJ2-7 TRBV28 CASSPGTDESYEQYF
TRBJ2-7 TRBV19 CASSKGSSGDYEQYF
TRBJ2-5 TRBV5-1 CASKRMTLNQETQYF
TRBJ1-3 TRBV6-6 CASSYATSVDTIYF
TRBJ2-1 TRBV28 CASSSDLPQKEQFF
TRBJ2-3 TRBV28 CASSFLGDTQYF
TRBJ2-7 TRBV6-1 CASSEVGGPRSYEQYF
- TRBV27 CATAPGQGYEQYF
TRBJ1-1 TRBV5-4 CASSLRGVGAEAFF
TRBJ2-3 TRBV18 CASSPSGTDTQYF
TRBJ2-6 TRBV15 CATSDGVTLGLGANVLTF
TRBJ1-2 TRBV29-1 CSVKDRGSYGYTF
TRBJ2-7 TRBV28 CASSTEDYEQYF
TRBJ1-3 TRBV15 CATSREASGNTIYF
TRBJ2-2 TRBV5-1 CASSRRLAEGELFF
- TRBV11-3 CASAPHEQYF
TRBJ2-7 TRBV28 CASSFQGGRYEQYF
TRBJ1-3 TRBV6-1 CASSGQLSGNTIYF